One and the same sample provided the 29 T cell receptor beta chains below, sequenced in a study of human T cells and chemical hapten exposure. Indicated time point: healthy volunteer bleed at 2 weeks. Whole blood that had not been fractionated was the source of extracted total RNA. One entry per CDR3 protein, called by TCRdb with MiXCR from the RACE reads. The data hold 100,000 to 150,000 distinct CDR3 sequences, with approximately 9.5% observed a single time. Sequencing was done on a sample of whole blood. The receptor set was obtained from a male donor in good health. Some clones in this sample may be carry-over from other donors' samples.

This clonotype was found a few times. Written as DNA, the CDR3 is TGTGCCAGCAGTGAAGTGGGACACCCGGGGGAATACGAGCAGTACTTC. It is translated as CASSEVGHPGEYEQYF. This chain joins TRBV6-1 and TRBJ2-7, with D possibly being TRBD1 or TRBD2 (6 bases each). The CDR3 has 16 residues. The germline CDR1 and CDR2 sequences are MNHNS and SASEGT. Trimming shortened V by 1 base and J by 4 bases, and 17 bases separated the two germline ends.

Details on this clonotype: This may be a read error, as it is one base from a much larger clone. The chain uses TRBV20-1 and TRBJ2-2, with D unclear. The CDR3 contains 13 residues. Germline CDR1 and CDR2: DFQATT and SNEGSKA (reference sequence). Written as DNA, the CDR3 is TGCTACATGCCCAGCACGAACACCGGGGAGCTGTTTTTT. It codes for CYMPSTNTGELFF.

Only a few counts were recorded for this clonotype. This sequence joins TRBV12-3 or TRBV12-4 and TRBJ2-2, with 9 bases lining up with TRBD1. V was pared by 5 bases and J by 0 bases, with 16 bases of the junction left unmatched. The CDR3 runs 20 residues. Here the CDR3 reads CASSPPGQGIPLANTGELFF. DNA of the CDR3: TGTGCCAGCAGTCCACCGGGACAGGGTATTCCCCTCGCGAACACCGGGGAGCTGTTTTTT.

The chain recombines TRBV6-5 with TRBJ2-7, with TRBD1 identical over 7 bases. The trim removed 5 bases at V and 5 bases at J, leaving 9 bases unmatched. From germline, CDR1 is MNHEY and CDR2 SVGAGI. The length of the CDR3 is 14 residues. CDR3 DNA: TGTGCCAGCAGTATCGTACAGGGGAAGGACGAGCAGTACTTC. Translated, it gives CASSIVQGKDEQYF.

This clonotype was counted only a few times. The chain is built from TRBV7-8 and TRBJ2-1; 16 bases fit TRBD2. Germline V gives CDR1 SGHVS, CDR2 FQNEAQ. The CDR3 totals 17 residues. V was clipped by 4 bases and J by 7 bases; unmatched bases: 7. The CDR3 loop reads CASSYGTSGRAVNEQFF. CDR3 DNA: TGTGCCAGCAGCTATGGGACTAGCGGGAGGGCCGTAAATGAGCAGTTCTTC.

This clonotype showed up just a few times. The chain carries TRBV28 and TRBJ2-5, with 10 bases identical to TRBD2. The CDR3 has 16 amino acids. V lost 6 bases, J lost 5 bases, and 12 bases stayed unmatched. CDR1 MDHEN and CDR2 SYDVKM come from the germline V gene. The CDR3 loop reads CASRSERGGLRETQYF. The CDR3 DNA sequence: TGTGCCAGCAGATCCGAGCGGGGGGGCCTTCGGGAGACCCAGTACTTC.

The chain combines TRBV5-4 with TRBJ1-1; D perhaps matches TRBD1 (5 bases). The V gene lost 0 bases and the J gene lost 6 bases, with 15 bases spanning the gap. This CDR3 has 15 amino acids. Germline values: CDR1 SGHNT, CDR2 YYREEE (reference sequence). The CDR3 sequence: CASSLVQIGAAEAFF. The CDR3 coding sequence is TGTGCCAGCAGCTTGGTTCAGATCGGGGCAGCTGAAGCTTTCTTT. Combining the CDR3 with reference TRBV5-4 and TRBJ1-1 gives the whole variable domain ETGVTQSPTHLIKTRGQQVTLRCSSQSGHNTVSWYQQALGQGPQFIFQYYREEENGRGNFPPRFSGLQFPNYSSELNVNALELDDSALYLCASSLVQIGAAEAFFGQGTRLTVV.

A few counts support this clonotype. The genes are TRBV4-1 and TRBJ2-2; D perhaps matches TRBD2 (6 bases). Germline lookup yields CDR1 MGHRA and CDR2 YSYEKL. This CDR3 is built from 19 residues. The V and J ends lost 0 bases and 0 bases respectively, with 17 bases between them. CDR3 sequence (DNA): TGCGCCAGCAGCCAAGATCAAGGGTATAGCGGCGCGAACACCGGGGAGCTGTTTTTT. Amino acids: CASSQDQGYSGANTGELFF.

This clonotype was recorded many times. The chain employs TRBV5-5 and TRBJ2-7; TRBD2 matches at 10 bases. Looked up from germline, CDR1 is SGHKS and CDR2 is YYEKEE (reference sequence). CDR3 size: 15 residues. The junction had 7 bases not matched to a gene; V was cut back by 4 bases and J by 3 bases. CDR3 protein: CASSMLAGDRYEQYF. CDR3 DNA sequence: TGTGCCAGCAGCATGCTAGCGGGGGATCGCTACGAGCAGTACTTC.

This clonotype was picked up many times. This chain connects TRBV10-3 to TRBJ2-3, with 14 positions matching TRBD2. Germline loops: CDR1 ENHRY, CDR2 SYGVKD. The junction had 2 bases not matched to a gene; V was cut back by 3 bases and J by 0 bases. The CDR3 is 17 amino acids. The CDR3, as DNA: TGTGCCATCAGTGAAAGGACTAGCGGGGGGAGCACAGATACGCAGTATTTT. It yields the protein CAISERTSGGSTDTQYF.

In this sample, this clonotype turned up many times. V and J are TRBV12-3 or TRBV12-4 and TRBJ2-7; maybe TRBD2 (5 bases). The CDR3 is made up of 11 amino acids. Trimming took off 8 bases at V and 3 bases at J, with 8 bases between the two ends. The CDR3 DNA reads TGTGCCAGCGGTGAGGGCTACGAGCAGTACTTC. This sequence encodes CASGEGYEQYF.

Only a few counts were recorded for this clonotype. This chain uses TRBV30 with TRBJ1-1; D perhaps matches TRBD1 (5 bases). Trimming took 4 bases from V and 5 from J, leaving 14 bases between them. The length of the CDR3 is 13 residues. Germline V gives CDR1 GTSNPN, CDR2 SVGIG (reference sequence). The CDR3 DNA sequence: TGTGCCTGGACCTTGGAGGGACGGACTGAAGCTTTCTTT. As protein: CAWTLEGRTEAFF.

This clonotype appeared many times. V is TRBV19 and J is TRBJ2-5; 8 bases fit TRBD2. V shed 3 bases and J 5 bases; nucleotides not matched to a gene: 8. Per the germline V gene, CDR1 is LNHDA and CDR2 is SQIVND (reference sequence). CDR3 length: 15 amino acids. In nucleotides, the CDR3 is TGTGCCAGTAGTATCTACCGGGAGGGCCCGGAGACCCAGTACTTC. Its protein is CASSIYREGPETQYF.

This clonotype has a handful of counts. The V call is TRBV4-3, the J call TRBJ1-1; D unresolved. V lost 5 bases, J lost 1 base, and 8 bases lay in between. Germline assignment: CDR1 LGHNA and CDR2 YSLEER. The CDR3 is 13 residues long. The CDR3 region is CASSTRRNTEAFF. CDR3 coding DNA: TGCGCCAGCAGCACCCGCCGGAACACTGAAGCTTTCTTT.

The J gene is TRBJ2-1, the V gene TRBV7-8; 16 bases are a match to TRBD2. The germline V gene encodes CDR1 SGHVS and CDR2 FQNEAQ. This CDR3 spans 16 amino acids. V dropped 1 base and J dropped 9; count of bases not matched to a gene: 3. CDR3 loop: CASSLVGLAGGREQFF. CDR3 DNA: TGTGCCAGCAGCTTAGTGGGACTAGCGGGGGGGCGTGAGCAGTTCTTC.

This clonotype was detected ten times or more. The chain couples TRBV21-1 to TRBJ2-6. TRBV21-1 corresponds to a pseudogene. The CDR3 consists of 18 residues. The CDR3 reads CASSKELPESSGANVLTF. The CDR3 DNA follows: TGTGCCAGCAGCAAAGAACTGCCAGAAAGCTCTGGGGCCAACGTCCTGACTTTC.

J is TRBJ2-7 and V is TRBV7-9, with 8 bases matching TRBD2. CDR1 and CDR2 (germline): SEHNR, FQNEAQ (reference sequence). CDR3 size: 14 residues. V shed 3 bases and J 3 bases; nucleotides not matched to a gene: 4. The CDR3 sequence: CASSFAGGLYEQYF. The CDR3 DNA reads TGTGCCAGCAGCTTCGCGGGAGGCCTCTACGAGCAGTACTTC.

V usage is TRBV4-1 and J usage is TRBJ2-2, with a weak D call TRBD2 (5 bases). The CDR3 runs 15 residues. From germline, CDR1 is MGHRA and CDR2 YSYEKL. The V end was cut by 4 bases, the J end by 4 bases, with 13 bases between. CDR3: CASSPDGVTTGELFF. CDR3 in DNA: TGCGCCAGCAGCCCGGACGGGGTTACCACCGGGGAGCTGTTTTTT.

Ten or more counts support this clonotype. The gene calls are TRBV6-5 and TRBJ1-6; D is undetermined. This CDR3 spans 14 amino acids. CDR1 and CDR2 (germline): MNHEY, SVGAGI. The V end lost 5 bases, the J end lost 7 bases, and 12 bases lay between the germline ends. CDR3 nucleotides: TGTGCCAGCAGTACCGTAGTGGGGAATTCACCCCTCCACTTT. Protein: CASSTVVGNSPLHF.

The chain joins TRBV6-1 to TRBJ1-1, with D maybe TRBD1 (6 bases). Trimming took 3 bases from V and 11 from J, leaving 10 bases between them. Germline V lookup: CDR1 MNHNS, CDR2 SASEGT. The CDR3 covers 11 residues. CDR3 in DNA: TGTGCCAGCAGTGACTCCGACAGGGCTTTCTTT. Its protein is CASSDSDRAFF.

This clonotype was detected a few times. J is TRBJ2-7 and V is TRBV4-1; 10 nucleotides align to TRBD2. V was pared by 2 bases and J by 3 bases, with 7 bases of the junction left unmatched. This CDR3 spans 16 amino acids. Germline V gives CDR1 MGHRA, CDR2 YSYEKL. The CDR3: CASSQSASGSNYEQYF. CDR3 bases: TGCGCCAGCAGCCAAAGTGCTAGCGGGAGTAACTACGAGCAGTACTTC.

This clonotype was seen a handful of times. CDR3 DNA sequence: TGTGCCAGCAGCTTACGGGGGGGGAGCTCCTACGAGCAGTACTTC. This translates into CASSLRGGSSYEQYF. This chain connects TRBV7-8 to TRBJ2-7; TRBD2 matches at 8 bases. CDR1 is SGHVS, CDR2 FQNEAQ, per germline. The CDR3 is 15 amino acids. With V trimmed by 2 bases and J by 0 bases, 3 bases remained unmatched.

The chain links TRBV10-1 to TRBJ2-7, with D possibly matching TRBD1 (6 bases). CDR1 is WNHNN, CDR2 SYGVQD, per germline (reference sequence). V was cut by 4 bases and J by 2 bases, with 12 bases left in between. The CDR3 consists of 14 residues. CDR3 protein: CASSGGHRPYEQYF. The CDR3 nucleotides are TGCGCCAGCAGTGGGGGGCATCGCCCCTACGAGCAGTACTTC.

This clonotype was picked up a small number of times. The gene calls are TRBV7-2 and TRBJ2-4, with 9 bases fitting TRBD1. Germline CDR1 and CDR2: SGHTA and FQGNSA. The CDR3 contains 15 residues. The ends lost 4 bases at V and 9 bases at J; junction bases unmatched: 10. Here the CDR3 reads CASSSAGTGYPIQYF. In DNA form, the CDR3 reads TGTGCCAGCAGCTCGGCCGGGACAGGGTATCCCATTCAGTACTTC.

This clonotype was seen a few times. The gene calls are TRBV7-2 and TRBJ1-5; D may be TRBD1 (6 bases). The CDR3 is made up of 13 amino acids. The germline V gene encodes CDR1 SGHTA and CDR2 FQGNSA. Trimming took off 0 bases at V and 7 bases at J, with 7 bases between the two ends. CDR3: CASSLAGGQPQHF. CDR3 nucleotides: TGTGCCAGCAGCTTAGCAGGGGGACAGCCCCAGCATTTT.

The chain's CDR3 is CSARQVATNEKLFF. CDR3 in DNA: TGCAGTGCTAGGCAGGTCGCAACTAATGAAAAACTGTTTTTT. The V and J genes are TRBV20-1 and TRBJ1-4; no clear D. CDR3 length: 14 residues. CDR1 and CDR2 (germline): DFQATT, SNEGSKA (reference sequence). The germline V and J ends were trimmed by 3 bases and 0 bases, with 8 bases remaining between them.

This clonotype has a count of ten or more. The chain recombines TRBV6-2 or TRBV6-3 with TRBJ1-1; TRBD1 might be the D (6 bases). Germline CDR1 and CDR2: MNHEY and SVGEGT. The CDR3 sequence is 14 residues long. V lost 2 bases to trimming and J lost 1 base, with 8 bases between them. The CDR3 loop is CASSYPTGNTEAFF. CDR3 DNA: TGTGCCAGCAGTTACCCGACAGGGAACACTGAAGCTTTCTTT.

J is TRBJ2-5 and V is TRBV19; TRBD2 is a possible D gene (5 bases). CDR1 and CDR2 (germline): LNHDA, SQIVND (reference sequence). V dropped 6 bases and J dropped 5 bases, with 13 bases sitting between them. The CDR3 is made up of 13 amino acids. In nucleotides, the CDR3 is TGTGCCAGTAGGGGCAACCAGCGGGAGACCCAGTACTTC. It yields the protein CASRGNQRETQYF. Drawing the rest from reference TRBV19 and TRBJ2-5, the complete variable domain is DGGITQSPKYLFRKEGQNVTLSCEQNLNHDAMYWYRQDPGQGLRLIYYSQIVNDFQKGDIAEGYSVSREKKESFPLTVTSAQKNPTAFYLCASRGNQRETQYFGPGTRLLVL.

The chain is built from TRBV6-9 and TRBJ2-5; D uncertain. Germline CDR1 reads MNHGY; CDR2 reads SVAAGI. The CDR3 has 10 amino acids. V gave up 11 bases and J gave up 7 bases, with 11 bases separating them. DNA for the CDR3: TGTGCCCGCCTCCCGGGGACCCAGTACTTC. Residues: CARLPGTQYF.